One sample yielded the 10 T cell receptor beta chains listed below, sequenced in a study of T cell repertoires in cytomegalovirus infection. TCRdb used MiXCR to reprocess the reads, holding one entry per CDR3 protein. The sample yields roughly 630,000 distinct CDR3 sequences, about 24% seen once. The specimen sequenced was CD8+ T cells from PBMCs. The origin of the receptors is a human donor in good health (CMV status not recorded). Some clones in this sample may be carry-over from other donors' samples.

This chain joins TRBV5-5 and TRBJ2-7, with TRBD2 matching 8 bases. The germline V gene has CDR1 SGHKS and CDR2 YYEKEE (reference sequence). The CDR3 extends over 14 amino acids. V was clipped by 0 bases and J by 6 bases; unmatched bases: 5. CDR3 bases: TGTGCCAGCAGCTTGGGCGGGGGGATTTTCGAGCAGTACGTC. Its protein is CASSLGGGIFEQYV.

This clonotype was seen many times. The rearrangement links TRBV12-3 or TRBV12-4 to TRBJ1-5, with D tentatively TRBD1 (6 bases). This CDR3 comprises 13 residues. The V end was cut by 5 bases, the J end by 4 bases, with 9 bases between. In DNA form, the CDR3 reads TGTGCCAGCAGTCAGGGGACTAATCAGCCCCAGCATTTT. It is translated as CASSQGTNQPQHF.

This clonotype occurred many times. J is TRBJ2-7 and V is TRBV7-8; D perhaps matches TRBD2 (6 bases). This CDR3 is 17 amino acids long. The V gene's germline CDR1 is SGHVS and CDR2 FQNEAQ. V was trimmed by 5 bases and J by 3 bases, leaving 23 bases between them. This CDR3 reads CASSKSAGVRDNYEQYF. DNA for the CDR3: TGTGCCAGCAGCAAATCCGCTGGGGTGCGGGATAACTACGAGCAGTACTTC. The variable domain in full, completed from reference TRBV7-8 and TRBJ2-7, reads GAGVSQSPRYKVAKRGQDVALRCDPISGHVSLFWYQQALGQGPEFLTYFQNEAQLDKSGLPSDRFFAERPEGSVSTLKIQRTQQEDSAVYLCASSKSAGVRDNYEQYFGPGTRLTVT.

This clonotype appeared many times. The rearrangement joins TRBV28 to TRBJ2-1; TRBD2 aligns across 8 bases. The CDR3 runs 15 residues. CDR1 is MDHEN and CDR2 is SYDVKM in the germline V gene. The J segment lost 2 bases and the V segment lost 8 bases, leaving 8 bases of the junction unmatched. The CDR3 DNA sequence: TGTGCCAGCGACGAAAACGGGGGGGCCTACAATGAGCAGTTCTTC. As protein: CASDENGGAYNEQFF.

The chain links TRBV10-3 to TRBJ1-6, with TRBD1 matching 9 bases. The CDR3 has 17 residues. Germline CDR1 reads ENHRY; CDR2 reads SYGVKD. V lost 2 bases and J lost 8; bases outside the gene matches: 10. The CDR3 DNA is TGTGCCATCAGTGAGACCGGGACAGGGTGGGGCGATTCACCCCTCCACTTT. This gives the protein CAISETGTGWGDSPLHF.

In nucleotides, the CDR3 is TGTGCCATCAGTGAGTCGACTCGGGACAGCCCTAACTCCTATGGCTACACCTTC. Protein product: CAISESTRDSPNSYGYTF. The chain couples TRBV10-3 to TRBJ1-2, with 7 bases lining up with TRBD1. Per germline, CDR1 ENHRY and CDR2 SYGVKD. The CDR3 length is 18 residues. V shed 0 bases and J 4 bases; nucleotides not matched to a gene: 14.

This clonotype was observed a handful of times. The chain combines TRBV19 with TRBJ2-1, with 8 bases that match TRBD2. CDR3 length: 15 amino acids. The ends lost 4 bases at V and 0 bases at J; junction bases unmatched: 2. The V gene's germline CDR1 is LNHDA and CDR2 SQIVND (reference sequence). As DNA, the CDR3 is TGTGCCAGTAGTACTCTAGCGGGCTCCTACAATGAGCAGTTCTTC. Protein: CASSTLAGSYNEQFF.

As to this clonotype: A much larger clonotype is one base distant, so this may be a read error. The chain couples TRBV7-9 to TRBJ2-1; 8 bases agree with TRBD1. The CDR3 has 15 residues. CDR1 and CDR2 (germline): SEHNR, FQNEAQ (reference sequence). The DNA for the CDR3 is TGTGCCAGCAGCATAGGACAGGGCCTTATCGATGAGCAGCTCTTC. Translation gives CASSIGQGLIDEQLF.

The rearrangement joins TRBV4-1 to TRBJ2-2; TRBD2 aligns across 8 bases. The CDR3 is 15 amino acids. Germline values: CDR1 MGHRA, CDR2 YSYEKL. J was trimmed by 7 bases and V by 1 base; bases with no gene match: 5. The CDR3 DNA is TGCGCCAGCAGCCAAGTCGGGGGGGCCGTCGGGGAGCTGTTTTTT. This encodes CASSQVGGAVGELFF.

This clonotype was observed a handful of times. This chain joins TRBV9 and TRBJ2-5; D gene unclear. CDR1 is SGDLS, CDR2 YYNGEE, per germline. V lost 4 bases and J 4 bases, leaving 14 bases between the germline ends. The CDR3 length is 14 residues. The CDR3 loop is CASSPPIGPETQYF. The CDR3 coding sequence is TGTGCCAGCAGCCCACCCATTGGTCCAGAGACCCAGTACTTC.